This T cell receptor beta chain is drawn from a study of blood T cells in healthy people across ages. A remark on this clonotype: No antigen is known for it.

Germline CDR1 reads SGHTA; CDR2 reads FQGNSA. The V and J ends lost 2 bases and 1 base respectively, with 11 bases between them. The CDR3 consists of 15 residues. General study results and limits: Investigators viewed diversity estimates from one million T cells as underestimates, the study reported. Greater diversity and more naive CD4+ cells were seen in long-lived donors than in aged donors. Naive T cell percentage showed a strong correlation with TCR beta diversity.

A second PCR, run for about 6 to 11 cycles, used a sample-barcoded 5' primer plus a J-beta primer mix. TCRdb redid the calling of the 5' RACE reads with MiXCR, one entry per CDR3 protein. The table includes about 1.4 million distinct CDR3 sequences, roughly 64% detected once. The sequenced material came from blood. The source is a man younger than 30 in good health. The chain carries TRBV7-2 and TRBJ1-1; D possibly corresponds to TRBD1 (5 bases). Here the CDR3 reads CASSLWGRGNTEAFF. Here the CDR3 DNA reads TGTGCCAGCAGCTTATGGGGGAGGGGGAACACTGAAGCTTTCTTT.